A single sample gave rise to the 2 T cell receptor beta chains below, sequenced in a study of blood T cell repertoires in COVID-19. Sequenced by immunoSEQ multiplex PCR; TCRdb stores in-frame clones only, minus some. The data contain 200,000 or so clones, 75% to 90% of them singletons. The specimen was peripheral blood. These receptor sequences come from a human donor in a cohort sampled during active COVID-19.

The genes are TRBV24-1 and TRBJ1-1; 7 bases are shared with TRBD1. Germline V gene lookup returns CDR1 KGHDR and CDR2 SFDVKD. The ends lost 8 bases at V and 1 base at J; junction bases unmatched: 9. The CDR3 contains 15 residues. This CDR3 reads CATKNLKGANTEAFF. The DNA of the CDR3 is TGTGCCACCAAAAACCTTAAGGGGGCGAACACTGAAGCTTTCTTT.

The chain recombines TRBV21-1 with TRBJ2-5; the D call of TRBD1 is as the table states it, not checked on the DNA. TRBV21-1 is described as a pseudogene. The length of the CDR3 is 15 residues. In DNA, the CDR3 is TGTGCCAGCAGCAAAGTCGGGACAGAACAAGAGACCCAGTACTTC. This codes for CASSKVGTEQETQYF.